The sequence of this T cell receptor (beta chain) was determined in a study of shared clonotypes between healthy human individuals (dated by TCRdb to between 2020 and 2021). A note on the overall study: The cohort comprised a couple of women and a few men aged 18 to 49 years. For each donor, three plates each were used for CD4 naive and CD4 memory, two plates were used for CD8 naive, and one plate was used for CD8 memory. Blood TCR repertoires of several healthy adults were deeply sequenced to estimate repertoire size and the extent of clonotype sharing between individuals. Different laboratories and diverse techniques were used to prepare libraries and sequence TCR repertoires, to increase sequencing depth and limit assay-specific biases. Leukapheresis yielded between about 0.94 and 9 billion PBMCs per donor. Overall results and qualifications from the work: Incomplete sequencing was indicated by rarefaction of sorted-subset datasets, despite the large sequencing depth. Because the study included only a small number of donors, the genetic and exposure-history diversity represented was limited. Based on pairwise subsampling, the degree of clonotype sharing among donors was expected to be affected by sequencing depth. Naive subsets generally had larger estimated clonotype richness than memory subsets did. Compared with non-shared clonotypes, the clonotypes found in all four sorted-subset donors had higher generation probabilities. Around 5.4% of naive CD4, 3% to 3.5% of naive CD8, approximately 2% of memory CD4, and about 0.4% of memory CD8 clonotypes were shared across a few donors. Only blood was sampled, and tissue TCR repertoires likely differ from those in blood.

CD8 naive samples were CD45RO-negative cells positively selected for CCR7, giving a CD45RA+CCR7+ population that excluded TemRA cells. The donors were healthy, HIV-negative adults with no recently reported acute infections or vaccinations. Only Caucasian adults living in Nashville, Tennessee, USA were represented among the donors. Blood was obtained by leukapheresis, after which PBMCs were separated by Ficoll-Histopaque density gradient centrifugation and cryopreserved in liquid nitrogen vapor phase. Analytical flow cytometry was used to check the purity and quantity of every magnetically sorted T cell population. Genomic DNA was isolated from every sorted fraction and measured by UV absorbance on a Nanodrop 2000c. The CDR3 goes from the cysteine to the phenylalanine over 16 residues. This entry keeps only the CDR3 DNA: 48 bases, framed from base 1. Based on the germline V gene, the CDR1 and CDR2 sequences are SGDLS and YYNGEE. V is pruned by 3 bases and J by 3 bases, leaving 6 bases of the junction without a gene match.

Using the deep immunoSEQ assay, multiplex PCR amplified TCR CDR3 regions from genomic DNA. Extracted genomic DNA from each cell subset was distributed evenly across all wells of several immunoSEQ 96-well plates, and each plate was treated as a replicate. For sorted subsets, each replicate PCR was loaded with roughly 200 ng genomic DNA, equivalent to 25,000 to 30,000 T cell genomes. Purified libraries were quantified with a Qubit 3.0 fluorometer, sized on a Bioanalyzer 2100, and re-quantified with the KAPA Library Quantification kit. Every immunoSEQ 96-well plate was sequenced on a separate single-read 150-cycle Illumina NextSeq 550 flow cell. The source study handled its data this way. Because the immunoSEQ output included only junctional sequences and no quality scores, the filtering could not be the same as the filtering used for full-length reads. Sequences were annotated with PyIR, a Python wrapper for IgBLAST v1.9, using IMGT germline references to assign V/J genes and CDR3. Any read was removed if the V/J assignment was weak (E-value above 1e-6), the CDR3 was missing, or the read contained stop codons, out-of-frame junctions, or ambiguous translated residues. V3J clonotypes were defined as sequences sharing an identical inferred V gene, J gene, and CDR3 amino acid sequence. The percentage overlap between two repertoires was calculated by dividing the number of shared unique clonotypes by the size of the smaller repertoire. Three approaches were used to assess repertoire richness: RTK rarefaction, the Chao1 estimator, and Recon v2.1 estimates of unobserved clonotypes. For all TCRbeta clonotypes obtained by the gDNA method from four donors, generation probabilities were computed with OLGA. Entries here come from immuneACCESS through TCRdb and include only in-frame sequences with V and J called. Some clones fail to appear in such tables; in the studies checked, an unresolved V gene covers under half of the shortfall, and the cause of the remainder is unknown. V and J calls and clone size are copied from that table; D and trimming were computed from the DNA. This sample holds some 2.1 million clones; 93% were observed only once. The ten largest make up under 2% of the sample.

As for this clone: This receptor's antigen is unknown. No much larger clone is present one base from it, and per-base qualities are unavailable.

The receptor chain draws on TRBV9 and TRBJ2-7; 13 junctional bases match TRBD2. The receptor was isolated from a man between 18 and 29 years old in good health. Some clones in this sample may be carry-over from other donors' samples. What was sequenced was naive CD8+ T cells from PBMCs. Read against the paper, the sample's cell subset or site label means: CD45RA+CCR7+. The nucleotide sequence is given as TGTGCCAGCAGCGGCTCCGGGACTAGCGGGATCTACGAGCAGTACTTC. Protein translation: CASSGSGTSGIYEQYF.